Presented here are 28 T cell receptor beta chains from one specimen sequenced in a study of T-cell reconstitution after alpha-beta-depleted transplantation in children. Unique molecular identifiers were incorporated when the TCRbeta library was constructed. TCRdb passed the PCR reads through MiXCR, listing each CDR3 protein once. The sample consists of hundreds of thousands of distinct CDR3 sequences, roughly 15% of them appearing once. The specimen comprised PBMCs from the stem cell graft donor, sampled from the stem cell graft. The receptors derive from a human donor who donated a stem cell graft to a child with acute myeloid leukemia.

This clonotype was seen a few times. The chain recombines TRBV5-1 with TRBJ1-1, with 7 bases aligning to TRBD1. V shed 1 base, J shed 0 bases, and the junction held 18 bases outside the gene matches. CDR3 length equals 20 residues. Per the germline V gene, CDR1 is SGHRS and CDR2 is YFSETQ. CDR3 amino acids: CASSLHPPSQGVGMNTEAFF. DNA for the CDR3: TGCGCCAGCAGCTTGCATCCACCATCCCAGGGGGTCGGGATGAACACTGAAGCTTTCTTT.

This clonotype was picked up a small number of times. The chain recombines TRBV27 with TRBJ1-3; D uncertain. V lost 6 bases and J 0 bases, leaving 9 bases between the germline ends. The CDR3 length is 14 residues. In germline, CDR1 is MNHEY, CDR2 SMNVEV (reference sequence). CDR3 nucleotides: TGTGCCAGCAGGGGGAGAGTCTCTGGAAACACCATATATTTT. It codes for CASRGRVSGNTIYF.

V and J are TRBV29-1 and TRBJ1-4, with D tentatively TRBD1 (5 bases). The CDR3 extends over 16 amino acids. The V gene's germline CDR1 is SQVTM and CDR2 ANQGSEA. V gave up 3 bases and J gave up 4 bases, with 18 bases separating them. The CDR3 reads CSVEGTDSSYNEKLFF. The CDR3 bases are TGCAGCGTTGAGGGTACCGACAGCTCTTATAATGAAAAACTGTTTTTT.

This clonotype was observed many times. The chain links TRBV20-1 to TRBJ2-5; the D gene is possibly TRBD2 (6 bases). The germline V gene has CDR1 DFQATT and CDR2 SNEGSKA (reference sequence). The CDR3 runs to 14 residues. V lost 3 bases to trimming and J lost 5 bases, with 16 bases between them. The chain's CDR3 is CSARTDGGGETQYF. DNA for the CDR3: TGCAGTGCTAGGACCGACGGGGGTGGGGAGACCCAGTACTTC.

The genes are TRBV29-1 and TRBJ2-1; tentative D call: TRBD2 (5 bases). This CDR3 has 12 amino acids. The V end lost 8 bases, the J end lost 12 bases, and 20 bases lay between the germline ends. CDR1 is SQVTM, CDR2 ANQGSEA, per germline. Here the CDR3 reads CSHPMGAWGQFF. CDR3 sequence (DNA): TGCAGCCATCCGATGGGAGCTTGGGGGCAGTTCTTC.

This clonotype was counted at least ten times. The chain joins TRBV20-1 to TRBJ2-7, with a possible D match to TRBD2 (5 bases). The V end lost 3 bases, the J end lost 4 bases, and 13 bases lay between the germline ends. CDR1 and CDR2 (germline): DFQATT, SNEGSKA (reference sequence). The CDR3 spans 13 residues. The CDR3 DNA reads TGCAGTGCTAGCGCAGGAGGTTCATACGAGCAGTACGTC. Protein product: CSASAGGSYEQYV.

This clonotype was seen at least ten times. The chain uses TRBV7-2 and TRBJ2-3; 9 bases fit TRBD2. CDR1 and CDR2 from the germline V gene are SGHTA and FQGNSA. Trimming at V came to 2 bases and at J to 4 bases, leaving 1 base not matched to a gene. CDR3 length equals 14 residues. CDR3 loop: CASSLWTSADTQYF. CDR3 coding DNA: TGTGCCAGCAGCTTATGGACTAGCGCAGATACGCAGTATTTT.

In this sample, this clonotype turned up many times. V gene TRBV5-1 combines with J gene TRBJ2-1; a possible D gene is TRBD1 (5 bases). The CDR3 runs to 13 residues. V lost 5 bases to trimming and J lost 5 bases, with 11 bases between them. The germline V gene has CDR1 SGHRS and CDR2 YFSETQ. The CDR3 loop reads CASRRTGDNEQFF. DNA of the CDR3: TGCGCCAGCAGACGCACAGGTGACAATGAGCAGTTCTTC. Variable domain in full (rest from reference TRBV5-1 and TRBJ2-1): KAGVTQTPRYLIKTRGQQVTLSCSPISGHRSVSWYQQTPGQGLQFLFEYFSETQRNKGNFPGRFSGRQFSNSRSEMNVSTLELGDSALYLCASRRTGDNEQFFGPGTRLTVL.

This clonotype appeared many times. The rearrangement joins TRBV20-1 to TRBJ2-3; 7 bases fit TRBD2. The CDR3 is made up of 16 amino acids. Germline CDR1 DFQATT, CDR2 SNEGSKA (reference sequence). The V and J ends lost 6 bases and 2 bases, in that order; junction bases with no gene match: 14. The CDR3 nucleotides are TGCAGTGCGAAACCTGGACTAGAACGGAACACAGATACGCAGTATTTT. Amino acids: CSAKPGLERNTDTQYF.

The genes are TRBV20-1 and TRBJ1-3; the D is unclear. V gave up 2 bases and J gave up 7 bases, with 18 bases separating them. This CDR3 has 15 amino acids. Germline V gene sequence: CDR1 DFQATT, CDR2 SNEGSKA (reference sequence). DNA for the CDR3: TGCAGTGCTAGAATGATGCGGGATCTTCAGAACACCATATATTTT. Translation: CSARMMRDLQNTIYF.

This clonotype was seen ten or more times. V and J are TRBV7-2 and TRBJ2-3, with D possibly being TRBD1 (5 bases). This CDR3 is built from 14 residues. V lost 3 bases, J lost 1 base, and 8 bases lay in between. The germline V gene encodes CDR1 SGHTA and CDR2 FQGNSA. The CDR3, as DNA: TGTGCCAGCAGCTTCTCGACAGGCACAGATACGCAGTATTTT. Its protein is CASSFSTGTDTQYF. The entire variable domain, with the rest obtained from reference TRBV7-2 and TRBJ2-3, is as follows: GAGVSQSPSNKVTEKGKDVELRCDPISGHTALYWYRQSLGQGLEFLIYFQGNSAPDKSGLPSDRFSAERTGGSVSTLTIQRTQQEDSAVYLCASSFSTGTDTQYFGPGTRLTVL.

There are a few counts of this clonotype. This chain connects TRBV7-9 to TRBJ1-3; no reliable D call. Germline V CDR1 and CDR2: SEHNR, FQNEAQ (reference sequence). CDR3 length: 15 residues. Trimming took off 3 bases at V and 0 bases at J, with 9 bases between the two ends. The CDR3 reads CASSLVTDSGNTIYF. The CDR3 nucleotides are TGTGCCAGCAGCTTGGTGACTGACTCTGGAAACACCATATATTTT.

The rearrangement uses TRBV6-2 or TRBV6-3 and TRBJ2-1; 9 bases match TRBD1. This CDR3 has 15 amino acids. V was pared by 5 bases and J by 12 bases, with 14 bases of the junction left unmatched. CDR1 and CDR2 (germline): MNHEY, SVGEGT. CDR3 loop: CASSDPGTGTWWQFF. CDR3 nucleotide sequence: TGTGCCAGCAGTGACCCCGGGACAGGGACCTGGTGGCAGTTCTTC.

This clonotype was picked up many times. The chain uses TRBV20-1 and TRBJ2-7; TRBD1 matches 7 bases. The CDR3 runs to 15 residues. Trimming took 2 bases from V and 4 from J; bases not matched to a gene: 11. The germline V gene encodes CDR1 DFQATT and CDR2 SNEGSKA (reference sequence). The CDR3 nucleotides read TGCAGTGCTAGAAAAGGAAGACAGGGTTGGTACGAGCAGTACTTC. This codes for CSARKGRQGWYEQYF.

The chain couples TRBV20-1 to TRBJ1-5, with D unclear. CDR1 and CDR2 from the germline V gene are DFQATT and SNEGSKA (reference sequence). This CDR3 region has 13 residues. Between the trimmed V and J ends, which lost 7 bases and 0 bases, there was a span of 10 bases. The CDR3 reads CSGLTDSNQPQHF. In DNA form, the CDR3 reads TGCAGTGGATTGACGGATAGCAATCAGCCCCAGCATTTT.

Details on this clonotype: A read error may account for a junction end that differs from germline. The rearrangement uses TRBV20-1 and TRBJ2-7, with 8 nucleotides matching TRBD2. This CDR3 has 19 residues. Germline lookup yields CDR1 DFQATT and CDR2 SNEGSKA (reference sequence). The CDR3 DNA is TGCTGTGCTAGAGATCGAGTGGGGCCGGGGGGGCAGACAACTTACGAGCAGTACTTC. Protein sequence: CCARDRVGPGGQTTYEQYF.

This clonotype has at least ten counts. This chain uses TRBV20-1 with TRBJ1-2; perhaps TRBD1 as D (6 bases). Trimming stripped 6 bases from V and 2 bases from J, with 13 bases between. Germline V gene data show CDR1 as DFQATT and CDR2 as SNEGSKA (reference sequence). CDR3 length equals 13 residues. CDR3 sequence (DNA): TGCAGTGCGCATTCTCAGGGGAACTATGGCTACACCTTC. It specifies CSAHSQGNYGYTF.

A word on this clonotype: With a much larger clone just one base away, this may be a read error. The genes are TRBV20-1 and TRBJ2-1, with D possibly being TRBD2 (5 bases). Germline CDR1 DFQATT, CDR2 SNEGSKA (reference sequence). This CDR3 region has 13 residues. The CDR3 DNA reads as TGCAGTCCTAGCCCAGATACGTACAATGAGCAGTTCTTC. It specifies CSPSPDTYNEQFF.

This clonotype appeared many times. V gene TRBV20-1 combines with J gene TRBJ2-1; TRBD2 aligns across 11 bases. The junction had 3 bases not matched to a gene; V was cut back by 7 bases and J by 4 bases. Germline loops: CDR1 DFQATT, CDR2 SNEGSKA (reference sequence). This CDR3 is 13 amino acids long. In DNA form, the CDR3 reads TGCAGTGTCGTAGCGGGGGGGTACAATGAGCAGTTCTTC. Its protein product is CSVVAGGYNEQFF.

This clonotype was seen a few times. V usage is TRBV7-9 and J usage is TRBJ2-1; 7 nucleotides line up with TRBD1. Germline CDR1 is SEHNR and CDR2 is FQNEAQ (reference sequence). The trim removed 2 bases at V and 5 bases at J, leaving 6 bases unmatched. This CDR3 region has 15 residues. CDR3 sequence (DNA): TGTGCCAGCAGCTTACCCGACAGGGAAGACAATGAGCAGTTCTTC. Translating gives CASSLPDREDNEQFF. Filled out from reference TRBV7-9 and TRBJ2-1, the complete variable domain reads DTGVSQNPRHKITKRGQNVTFRCDPISEHNRLYWYRQTLGQGPEFLTYFQNEAQLEKSRLLSDRFSAERPKGSFSTLEIQRTEQGDSAMYLCASSLPDREDNEQFFGPGTRLTVL.

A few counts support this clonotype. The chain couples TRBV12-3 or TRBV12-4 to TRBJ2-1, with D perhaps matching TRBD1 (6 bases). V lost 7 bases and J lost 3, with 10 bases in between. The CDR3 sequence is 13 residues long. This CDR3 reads CASKGRGYNEQFF. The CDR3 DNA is TGTGCCAGCAAGGGCAGGGGCTACAATGAGCAGTTCTTC.

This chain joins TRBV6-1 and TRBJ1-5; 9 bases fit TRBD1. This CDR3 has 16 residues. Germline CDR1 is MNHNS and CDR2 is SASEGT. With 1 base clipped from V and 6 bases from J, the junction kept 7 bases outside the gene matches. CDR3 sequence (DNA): TGTGCCAGCAGTGAAGTAACAGGGGGCCTGGGTCAGCCCCAGCATTTT. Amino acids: CASSEVTGGLGQPQHF.

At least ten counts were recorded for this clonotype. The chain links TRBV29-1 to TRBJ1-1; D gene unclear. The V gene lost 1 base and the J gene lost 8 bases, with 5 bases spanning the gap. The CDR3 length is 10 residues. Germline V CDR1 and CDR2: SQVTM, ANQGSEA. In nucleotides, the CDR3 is TGCAGCGTTGAAGTGGCGGAAGCTTTCTTT. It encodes CSVEVAEAFF.

The chain's CDR3 is CASSLARWGSYEQYF. The CDR3 region has the DNA TGTGCCAGCAGTTTAGCGCGATGGGGATCCTACGAGCAGTACTTC. V and J are TRBV12-3 or TRBV12-4 and TRBJ2-7; no definite D call. The CDR3 totals 15 residues. Trimming took off 0 bases at V and 1 base at J, with 10 bases between the two ends.

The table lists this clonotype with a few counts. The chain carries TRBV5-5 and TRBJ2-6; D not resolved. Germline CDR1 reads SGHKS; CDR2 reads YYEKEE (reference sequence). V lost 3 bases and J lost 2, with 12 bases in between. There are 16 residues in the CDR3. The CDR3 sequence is CASSSTNFPGANVLTF. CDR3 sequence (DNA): TGTGCCAGCAGCTCTACAAACTTTCCTGGGGCCAACGTCCTGACTTTC.

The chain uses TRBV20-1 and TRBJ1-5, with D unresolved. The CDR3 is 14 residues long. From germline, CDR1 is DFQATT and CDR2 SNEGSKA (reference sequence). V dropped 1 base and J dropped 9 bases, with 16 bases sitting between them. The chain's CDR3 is CSARAELSTGPQHF. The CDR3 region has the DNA TGCAGTGCTAGAGCGGAACTGTCGACCGGGCCCCAGCATTTT.

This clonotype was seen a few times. The chain's CDR3 is CASTTGTFSGNTIYF. The CDR3 DNA reads TGTGCCAGCACAACAGGGACCTTCTCTGGAAACACCATATATTTT. This sequence joins TRBV7-2 and TRBJ1-3, with D tentatively TRBD1 (6 bases). Trimming took off 7 bases at V and 0 bases at J, with 13 bases between the two ends. This CDR3 has 15 residues. The germline gives CDR1 SGHTA, CDR2 FQGNSA.

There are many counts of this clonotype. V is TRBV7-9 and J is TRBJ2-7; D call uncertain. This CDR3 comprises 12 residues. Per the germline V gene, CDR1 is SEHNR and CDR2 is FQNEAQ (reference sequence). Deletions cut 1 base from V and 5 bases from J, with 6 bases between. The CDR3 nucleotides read TGTGCCAGCAGCTTAGTCGAGGACGAGCAGTACGTC. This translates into CASSLVEDEQYV.